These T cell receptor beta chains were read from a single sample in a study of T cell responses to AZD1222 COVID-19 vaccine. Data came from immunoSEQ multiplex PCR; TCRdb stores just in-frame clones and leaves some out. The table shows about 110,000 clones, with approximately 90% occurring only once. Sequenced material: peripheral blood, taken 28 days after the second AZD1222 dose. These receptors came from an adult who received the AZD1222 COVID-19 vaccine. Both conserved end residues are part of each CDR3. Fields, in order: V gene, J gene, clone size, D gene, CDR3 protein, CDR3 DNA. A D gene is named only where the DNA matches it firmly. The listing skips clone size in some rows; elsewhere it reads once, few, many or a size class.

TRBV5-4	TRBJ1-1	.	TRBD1	CASSSGTGSAEAFF	TGTGCCAGCAGCTCGGGGACAGGTAGCGCTGAAGCTTTCTTT
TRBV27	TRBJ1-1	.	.	CASSAPGRSEAFF	TGTGCCAGCAGTGCACCAGGGCGGTCTGAAGCTTTCTTT
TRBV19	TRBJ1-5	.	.	CASSIREYSNQPQHF	TGTGCCAGTAGTATCAGGGAGTATAGCAATCAGCCCCAGCATTTT
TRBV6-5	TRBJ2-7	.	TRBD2	CASSYGSGGRNEQYF	TGTGCCAGCAGTTACGGTAGCGGGGGTCGGAACGAGCAGTACTTC
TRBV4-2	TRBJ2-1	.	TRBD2	CASSPVGGSLNEQFF	TGTGCCAGCAGCCCCGTGGGCGGGAGTCTGAATGAGCAGTTCTTC
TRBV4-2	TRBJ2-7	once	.	CASSHRYEQYF	TGTGCCAGCAGCCACCGCTACGAGCAGTACTTC
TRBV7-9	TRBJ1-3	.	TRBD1	CASSGRGSSGNTIYF	TGCGCCAGCAGTGGCAGGGGGAGCTCTGGAAACACCATATATTTT
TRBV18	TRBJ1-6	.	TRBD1	CASSSWTGEGSPLHF	TGTGCCAGCTCATCTTGGACAGGGGAAGGCTCACCCCTCCACTTT
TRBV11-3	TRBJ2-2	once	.	CASSLGSVANTGELFF	TGTGCCAGCAGCTTAGGGTCCGTCGCGAACACCGGGGAGCTGTTTTTT
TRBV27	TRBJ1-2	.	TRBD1	CASSPTGLNYGYTF	TGTGCCAGCAGCCCGACAGGGCTGAACTATGGCTACACCTTC
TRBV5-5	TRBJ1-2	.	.	CASSPNRQRRYYGYTF	TGTGCCAGCAGTCCAAACAGACAGCGGCGGTACTATGGCTACACCTTC
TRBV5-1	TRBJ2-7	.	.	CASSLGPPNPAYEQYF	TGCGCCAGCAGCTTGGGACCGCCGAATCCTGCCTACGAGCAGTACTTC
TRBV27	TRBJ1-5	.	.	CASSWDTGRPQHF	TGTGCCAGCAGTTGGGATACGGGGAGGCCCCAGCATTTT
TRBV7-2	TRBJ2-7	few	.	CASSLLPAHEQYF	TGTGCCAGCAGCTTACTGCCAGCTCACGAGCAGTACTTC
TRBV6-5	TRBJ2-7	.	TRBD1	CASIQGQGVYEQYF	TGTGCCAGCATCCAGGGACAGGGGGTCTACGAGCAGTACTTC
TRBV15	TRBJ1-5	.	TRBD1	CATSRDRGWPQHF	TGTGCCACCAGCAGGGACAGGGGGTGGCCCCAGCATTTT
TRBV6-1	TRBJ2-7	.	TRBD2	CASSETGTSDSYEQYF	TGTGCCAGCAGTGAGACCGGGACTAGCGATTCCTACGAGCAGTACTTC
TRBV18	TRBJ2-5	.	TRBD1	CASSLGQAGETQYF	TGTGCCAGCTCCCTCGGACAGGCGGGAGAGACCCAGTACTTC
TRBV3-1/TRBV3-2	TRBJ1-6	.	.	CASSQDEGSLHF	TGTGCCAGCAGCCAAGATGAGGGGTCCCTCCACTTT
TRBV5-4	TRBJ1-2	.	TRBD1	CASSGFRGRYTF	TGTGCCAGCAGCGGATTCAGGGGGAGGTACACCTTC